The present T cell receptor beta chain was sequenced within a study of shared clonotypes between healthy human individuals. The overall study: Donor ages ranged 18 to 49 years: a couple of women, a few men. The study used three CD4 naive, three CD4 memory, two CD8 naive and one CD8 memory plate per donor. General study results and limits: The naive CD4 repertoires of a few donors were compared, and 5% to 6.5% of clonotypes were shared. Generation probabilities were higher for clonotypes shared across all four sorted-subset donors than for unshared ones.

Clones were sequenced by immunoSEQ multiplex PCR, and TCRdb holds only the in-frame ones, with some missing. This table has approximately 620,000 clones, approximately 97% appearing once. Points on this clone: Its antigen is not identified.

This CDR3 has 15 amino acids. From germline, CDR1 is SGHNT and CDR2 YENEEA. V was shortened by 0 bases and J by 2 bases, with 11 bases between the two germline ends. The source of this sequence is a woman in her 30s in good health. This chain links TRBV11-3 with TRBJ2-7, with a tentative D call TRBD2 (5 bases). The sequenced sample consisted of naive CD4+ T cells sorted from blood. Subset described: CD45RA+ positively selected. For the CDR3, the DNA is TGTGCCAGCAGCTTAGATAACGGGAACCCCTACGAGCAGTACTTC. Residues: CASSLDNGNPYEQYF. The full variable domain, with the rest looked up from reference TRBV11-3 and TRBJ2-7, is EAGVVQSPRYKIIEKKQPVAFWCNPISGHNTLYWYLQNLGQGPELLIRYENEEAVDDSQLPKDRFSAERLKGVDSTLKIQPAELGDSAVYLCASSLDNGNPYEQYFGPGTRLTVT.